This T cell receptor beta chain was sequenced for a study of post-analysis software for immune sequencing data. The CDR3 covers 14 residues. The V gene lost 4 bases and the J gene lost 5 bases, with 15 bases spanning the gap. Germline assignment: CDR1 SGHRS and CDR2 YFSETQ. The library was made from cDNA and included unique molecular identifiers. TCRdb reanalysed the PCR reads using MiXCR and keeps one entry per CDR3 protein. Here the sample spans fewer than 600,000 distinct CDR3 sequences, 40% to 55% being singletons. Study conclusions and caveats: Comparison of patients with controls showed roughly five TRBV segments more frequent in patients, TRBV5-6, TRBV5-1 and TRBV20-1 among them.

Points on this clonotype: Its antigen is currently unknown.

The specimen sequenced was blood. The TCR sequence derives from a girl between 10 and 17 years old with multiple sclerosis. V usage is TRBV5-1 and J usage is TRBJ2-5; tentatively, D is TRBD1 (5 bases). This CDR3 is CASSVNRMQETQYF. In nucleotides, the CDR3 is TGCGCCAGCAGCGTCAACAGGATGCAGGAGACCCAGTACTTC.